A selection of T cell receptor beta chains follows, all from one sample in a study of shared clonotypes between healthy human individuals. The repertoire was sequenced with immunoSEQ multiplex PCR; TCRdb's copy has only in-frame clones and lacks some. The table has some 1.4 million clones, roughly 96% seen once. Sequencing used naive CD4+ T cells sorted from blood. The receptors stem from a man aged 30 to 45 in good health. Both conserved end residues are part of each CDR3. D genes are given only for firm matches. A row's size may be missing; if present it is once, few, many or a size class.

>once|TRBV2|TRBJ1-2|TRBD1
TGTGCCAGCAGCGAACAGGGGAACTATGGCTACACCTTC
CASSEQGNYGYTF
>.|TRBV4-1|TRBJ2-2|.
TGCGCCAGCAGCCAAGATAGATGGGGGCAGGACACCGGGGAGCTGTTTTTT
CASSQDRWGQDTGELFF
>.|TRBV6-1|TRBJ2-2|.
TGTGCCAGCAGTGAAACCCAAACCGGGGAGCTGTTTTTT
CASSETQTGELFF
>few|TRBV20-1|TRBJ1-1|.
TGCAGTGCTAGACCCAGCGCTGAAGCTTTCTTT
CSARPSAEAFF
>.|TRBV18|TRBJ2-5|.
TGTGCCAGCTCACCACCGAGAGGCGAGACCCAGTACTTC
CASSPPRGETQYF
>.|TRBV7-2|TRBJ1-2|TRBD1
TGTGCCAGCAGCCCATTCTCGACAGGGAACTATGGCTACACCTTC
CASSPFSTGNYGYTF
>.|TRBV7-3|TRBJ2-2|TRBD2
TGTGCCAGCAGCGCCTCGAGCGGGAGTTTCGGGGAGCTGTTTTTT
CASSASSGSFGELFF
>.|TRBV5-1|TRBJ1-4|.
TGCGCCAGCAGCTTCTCCCCTGGTCGGTTAACAACTAATGAAAAACTGTTTTTT
CASSFSPGRLTTNEKLFF
>.|TRBV29-1|TRBJ1-1|.
TGCAGCGCTTCGCAGGGGAAGAACACTGAAGCTTTCTTT
CSASQGKNTEAFF
>.|TRBV9|TRBJ1-2|.
TGTGCCAGCAGCTCGGCGGGGGGAAAGTATGGCTACACCTTC
CASSSAGGKYGYTF
>.|TRBV5-1|TRBJ2-7|.
TGCGCAAGCAGGGTACCGCCCCAGGGGAGGCAGTACTTC
CASRVPPQGRQYF
>.|TRBV18|TRBJ1-5|.
TGTGCCAGCTCACCAACTGGGGGCGATCAGCCCCAGCATTTT
CASSPTGGDQPQHF
>.|TRBV25-1|TRBJ1-1|.
TGTGCCAGCAGCGCAACAGGGAAGAACACTGAAGCTTTCTTT
CASSATGKNTEAFF
>.|TRBV5-5|TRBJ2-6|.
TGTGCCAGCAGCTTTCCGGGTGCTGGGGCCAACGTCCTGACTTTC
CASSFPGAGANVLTF
>once|TRBV18|TRBJ2-1|.
TGTGCCAGCTCACCGGTCACAACGTTATACAATGAGCAGTTCTTC
CASSPVTTLYNEQFF
>.|TRBV6-5|TRBJ1-4|.
TGTGCCAGCAGTTACGATGAAAAACTGTTTTTT
CASSYDEKLFF
>.|TRBV19|TRBJ2-1|TRBD2
TGTGCCAGTAGTATCTTAACTAGCGGGAGTACGGGGCAGTTCTTC
CASSILTSGSTGQFF
>.|TRBV21-1|TRBJ1-1|.
TGTGCCAGCAGCCCTCACAGGGAGAAAGCTTTCTTT
CASSPHREKAFF
>.|TRBV19|TRBJ2-5|TRBD1
TGTGCCAGTAGTATCGAGGGACAGGGGGCGAAAGAGACCCAGTACTTC
CASSIEGQGAKETQYF
>.|TRBV10-3|TRBJ2-3|.
TGTGCCATCGCCGGGGCTAGCACAGATACGCAGTATTTT
CAIAGASTDTQYF
>once|TRBV5-1|TRBJ2-2|TRBD1
TGCGCCAGCAGCTCCGGACAGGGTAACACCGGGGAGCTGTTTTTT
CASSSGQGNTGELFF
>.|TRBV29-1|TRBJ2-7|.
TGCAGCGGGACAAGCTCCTACGAGCAGTACTTC
CSGTSSYEQYF
>.|TRBV9|TRBJ2-1|TRBD2
TGTGCCAGCAGCGTAGATCCTAGCGGGGGGGTAATGTATGAGCAGTTCTTC
CASSVDPSGGVMYEQFF
>.|TRBV14|TRBJ2-7|TRBD1
TGTGCCAGCAGTATTAGGCCCGGGACAGCGAGCTACGAGCAGTACTTC
CASSIRPGTASYEQYF
>once|TRBV10-1|TRBJ2-7|.
TGCGCCAGCAGTGATGGCGGCTTGCCCTACGAGCAGTACTTC
CASSDGGLPYEQYF
>.|TRBV28|TRBJ1-1|TRBD1
TGTGCCAGCAGTTTGGGACAGCCGATGAACACTGAAGCTTTCTTT
CASSLGQPMNTEAFF
>.|TRBV19|TRBJ2-5|.
TGTGCCAGTAGGGGTCTCGGGGCCAACCAAGAGACCCAGTACTTC
CASRGLGANQETQYF
>.|TRBV5-1|TRBJ1-1|.
TGCGCCAGCAGCTTTCGGCGAGCCACGAACACTGAAGCTTTCTTT
CASSFRRATNTEAFF
>.|TRBV9|TRBJ1-3|TRBD1
TGTGCCAGCAGCGTTTCCGGGACAGTCTCTGGAAACACCATATATTTT
CASSVSGTVSGNTIYF
>.|TRBV5-4|TRBJ1-2|.
TGTGCCAGCAGCCCGATGAACAGGGCACCCGACTATGGCTACACCTTC
CASSPMNRAPDYGYTF
>.|TRBV14|TRBJ1-5|.
TGTGCCAGCAGCCAAGACGGAGACGGCAATCAGCCCCAGCATTTT
CASSQDGDGNQPQHF
>.|TRBV5-1|TRBJ1-2|TRBD1
TGCGCCAGCAGCTTGGACCCTTGGGACAGGGGTTTAGGTGGCTACACCTTC
CASSLDPWDRGLGGYTF
>.|TRBV5-4|TRBJ1-1|TRBD1
TGTGCCAGCAGCTTGATGACAGGGGGGGGCACTGAAGCTTTCTTT
CASSLMTGGGTEAFF
>once|TRBV6-4|TRBJ2-1|TRBD2
TGTGCCAGCAGTGATAGCAGCGGGAAGGTCGGTGAGCAGTTCTTC
CASSDSSGKVGEQFF
>.|TRBV27|TRBJ2-7|.
TGTGCCGCTAGGGCGGGGAGGGGGTGCGGGTTTTTCTACGAGCAGTACTTC
CAARAGRGCGFFYEQYF
>once|TRBV5-1|TRBJ1-2|.
TGCGCCAGCAGCCCGGAGGGGATTGTGGACTATGGCTACACCTTC
CASSPEGIVDYGYTF
>.|TRBV29-1|TRBJ2-2|TRBD2
TGCAGCGCCTTTCTAGCGGAAAACACCGGGGAGCTGTTTTTT
CSAFLAENTGELFF
>once|TRBV18|TRBJ1-4|.
TGTGCCAGCTCCCCTGGAGGGGGAACGGGTGAAAAACTGTTTTTT
CASSPGGGTGEKLFF
>.|TRBV14|TRBJ1-3|.
TGTGCCAGCAGCCTACTACCCAACACCATATATTTT
CASSLLPNTIYF
>.|TRBV5-1|TRBJ2-1|TRBD2
TGCGCCAGCAGCTCGATGGGGACTAGCGGGTGGAATGAGCAGTTCTTC
CASSSMGTSGWNEQFF
>.|TRBV28|TRBJ2-5|.
TGTGCCAGCAGCTCCTATCATTACAACCAAGAGACCCAGTACTTC
CASSSYHYNQETQYF
>.|TRBV5-4|TRBJ1-1|.
TGTGCCAGCAGCCCACCGATACTGGGGAGCACTGAAGCTTTCTTT
CASSPPILGSTEAFF
>once|TRBV15|TRBJ2-3|.
TGTGCCACCAGCAGAGATGGACTTTCAGATACGCAGTATTTT
CATSRDGLSDTQYF
>.|TRBV9|TRBJ1-1|TRBD1
TGTGCCAGTAAGACAGGGATCGATCCCAAGGCTTTCTTT
CASKTGIDPKAFF
>.|TRBV2|TRBJ1-3|.
TGTGCCAGCAGGGACCGAGGGCCAGGTGACTATTTT
CASRDRGPGDYF
>.|TRBV10-3|TRBJ2-1|TRBD2
TGTGCCATCAGGGGCGGGAGCCAGGGCTACAATGAGCAGTTCTTC
CAIRGGSQGYNEQFF
>.|TRBV28|TRBJ2-4|.
TGTGCCAGCAGCGGGACTTCCAACATTCAGTACTTC
CASSGTSNIQYF
>.|TRBV5-8|TRBJ1-2|.
TGTGCCAGCAGCTTTCCATCCCCTAACTATGGCTACACCTTC
CASSFPSPNYGYTF
>.|TRBV6-9|TRBJ2-1|TRBD2
TGTGCCAGCAGTAAGGGACTAGCGGGATACAATGAGCAGTTCTTC
CASSKGLAGYNEQFF
>.|TRBV7-6|TRBJ2-7|TRBD2
TGTGCCAGCAGCCGGACTAGCGGGAGTCTATACGAGCAGTACTTC
CASSRTSGSLYEQYF
>.|TRBV19|TRBJ1-5|.
TGTGCCAGTAGTATAACGGGCGGAGGGGCCGGTAGCAATCAGCCCCAGCATTTT
CASSITGGGAGSNQPQHF
>.|TRBV5-1|TRBJ2-1|.
TGCGCCAGCAGCCCTTTATCTCTTTTAGGGGTGGCTCACAATGAGCAGTTCTTC
CASSPLSLLGVAHNEQFF
>.|TRBV6-4|TRBJ2-1|.
TGTGCCAGCAGTGACCAAGGGGAGGCCAATGAGCAGTTCTTC
CASSDQGEANEQFF